This record concerns one TCR beta chain sequence. It has no known antigen specificity. Base quality data are lacking; no much larger clone is found one base away. TCRbeta CDR3 regions were amplified from genomic DNA by means of the immunoSEQ Assay, a bias-controlled multiplex PCR. Per the authors' processing: Nucleated cell counts per sample were estimated from amplification of reference gene primers within the assay. To quantify the absolute abundance of each unique TCRbeta CDR3 rearrangement, sequence reads were collapsed and filtered. For each sample, productive Simpson clonality was calculated by taking the square root of Simpson's diversity index across productive rearrangements. TCRdb mirrors the immuneACCESS table, restricted to in-frame sequences. Some clones are absent from its copies; in checked studies, under half trace to an unresolved V gene, and the reason for the others is unknown. V and J calls plus clone size are reproduced from that table; the DNA served to infer D and trimming. The sample table records hundreds of thousands of clones; about 88% of these occur just once. The leading ten clones occupy just under 1% of the sample.

The cysteine opens and the phenylalanine closes a CDR3 of 16 amino acids. The entry retains the CDR3 DNA only, 48 bases that are in frame from base 1. According to the germline V gene, CDR1 reads LGHNT and CDR2 reads FRNRAP. V is trimmed back by 4 bases and J by 2 bases, and the junction contains 10 bases that no gene match accounts for. Collaborating institutions collected whole blood in K2EDTA tubes following their own protocols. Collaborator samples were shipped for TCRbeta analysis as frozen whole blood, isolated PBMCs, or DNA extracted from either sample type. The sample comes from a study of blood T cell repertoires in COVID-19 (TCRdb year 2020). Concerning the study at large: The collaborator samples originated in the United States, Italy and Spain and spanned the acute and convalescent phases of COVID-19. The material from the prospective study consisted of cDNA or gDNA derived from T cells, B-cell-depleted T cells, or PBMCs. Subjects who had been exposed to COVID-19, were actively infected with it, or had recovered from it provided the deeply sampled blood TCRbeta repertoires that made up the dataset. The repertoires were made available in a free public database intended to serve as a resource for research on the immune response to SARS-CoV-2. The samples were drawn from the first 160 participants of the ongoing ImmuneRACE study and from about 1,200 subjects provided by 6 global collaborators. Sample metadata almost always included a de-identified subject ID, COVID-19 status, age in years and sex. Where available, HLA class I and class II types were taken from metadata supplied by the sample provider and were not determined by assay-based typing. The study at large found these results: Clinical and demographic metadata were provided uncurated, with the amount varying by source and participant.

Here the chain combines TRBV12-5 and TRBJ1-2, and 7 bases in between align with TRBD1. The sequenced material came from peripheral blood. The TCR originated in a man aged 40-49 years with acute or convalescent COVID-19. The CDR3 loop reads CASGSAPLTGNYGYTF. The DNA sequence is TGTGCTAGTGGTTCCGCCCCATTGACAGGGAACTATGGCTACACCTTC.